This T cell receptor (beta chain) emerged from a study of response to subunit inactivated influenza vaccine. V was clipped by 0 bases and J by 3 bases, with 10 bases between them. Germline lookup yields CDR1 SGHRS and CDR2 YFSETQ. The CDR3 covers 14 residues. One entry per CDR3 protein results from TCRdb running MiXCR on the RT-PCR reads. The sample contains a few hundred thousand distinct CDR3 sequences, 22% of which appear only once. The gene calls are TRBV5-1 and TRBJ2-7, with D possibly TRBD2 on 6 matching bases. This material consisted of PBMCs from blood, taken 21 months after vaccination. The clonotype originates from a man aged 50 to 69 who received an inactivated influenza vaccine. In DNA form, the CDR3 reads TGCGCCAGCAGCTTGGCCGAGGAGGGCTACGAGCAGTACTTC. Protein: CASSLAEEGYEQYF.